The sequence of this T cell receptor (beta chain) was determined in a study of T cells in Graves' hyperthyroidism and ophthalmopathy. The study, taken as a whole, reports: Ophthalmopathy and stable hyperthyroidism were separated by a 13 V-J model.

Researchers barred patients who had uncontrolled infection, other autoimmune disease, pregnancy or lactation. Clinical symptoms, serum thyroxine and TRAb, thyroid ultrasound and orbital computed tomography were used for the diagnoses. 8.5 to 10 ml of fresh peripheral blood supplied the PBMCs. This clonotype was observed a single time. Its target is unknown. It was RNA transcripts that yielded the amplified TCR beta CDR3 regions. When the TCR CDR3 underwent first-round RT-PCR, the HTBI primer set was used. TCRdb re-called the multiplex PCR reads with MiXCR, one entry per CDR3 protein. This table holds about 640,000 distinct CDR3 sequences, more than 20% found once. V dropped 4 bases and J dropped 1 base, with 14 bases sitting between them. The CDR3 length is 14 residues. Germline loops: CDR1 SQVTM, CDR2 ANQGSEA.

This receptor was taken from a man younger than 40 with Graves' ophthalmopathy. The sequencing input was blood. The rearrangement links TRBV29-1 to TRBJ2-7, with a tentative D call TRBD2 (7 bases). DNA for the CDR3: TGCAGCGTTGTCCGGGGGGCAGGGTCCTACGAGCAGTACTTC. It is translated as CSVVRGAGSYEQYF.